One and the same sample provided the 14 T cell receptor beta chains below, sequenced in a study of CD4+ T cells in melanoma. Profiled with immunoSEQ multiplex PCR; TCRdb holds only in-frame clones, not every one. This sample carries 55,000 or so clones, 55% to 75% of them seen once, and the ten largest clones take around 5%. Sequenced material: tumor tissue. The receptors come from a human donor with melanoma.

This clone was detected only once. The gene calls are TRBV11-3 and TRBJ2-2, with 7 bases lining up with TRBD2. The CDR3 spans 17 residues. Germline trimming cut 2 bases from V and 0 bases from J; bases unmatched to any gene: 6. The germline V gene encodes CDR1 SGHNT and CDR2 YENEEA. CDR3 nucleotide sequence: TGTGCCAGCAGCTTAAAGCGGGATCCCGCGAACACCGGGGAGCTGTTTTTT. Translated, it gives CASSLKRDPANTGELFF.

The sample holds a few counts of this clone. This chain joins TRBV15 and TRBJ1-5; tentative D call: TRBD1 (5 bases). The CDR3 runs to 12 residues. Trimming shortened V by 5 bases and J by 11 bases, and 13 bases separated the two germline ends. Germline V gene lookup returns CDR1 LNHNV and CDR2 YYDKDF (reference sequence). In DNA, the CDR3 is TGTGCCACCAGCGGGGTGGGACGGGCCCAGCATTTT. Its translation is CATSGVGRAQHF.

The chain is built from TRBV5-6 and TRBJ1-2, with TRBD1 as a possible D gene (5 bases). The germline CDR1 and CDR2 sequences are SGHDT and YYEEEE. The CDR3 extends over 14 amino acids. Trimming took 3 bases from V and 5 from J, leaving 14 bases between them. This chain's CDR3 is CASSYQGPPYGYTF. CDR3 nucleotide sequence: TGTGCCAGCAGCTATCAGGGCCCGCCTTATGGCTACACCTTC. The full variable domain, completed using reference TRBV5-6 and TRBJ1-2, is DAGVTQSPTHLIKTRGQQVTLRCSPKSGHDTVSWYQQALGQGPQFIFQYYEEEERQRGNFPDRFSGHQFPNYSSELNVNALLLGDSALYLCASSYQGPPYGYTFGSGTRLTVV.

The chain's CDR3 is CASSLRGWETDNSPLHF. Here the CDR3 DNA reads TGTGCCAGCAGCTTAAGGGGCTGGGAAACGGATAATTCACCCCTCCACTTT. The J gene is TRBJ1-6, the V gene TRBV11-2; perhaps TRBD1 as D (5 bases). The CDR3 spans 17 residues. V was trimmed by 2 bases and J by 5 bases, leaving 16 bases between them. Germline V gives CDR1 SGHAT, CDR2 FQNNGV.

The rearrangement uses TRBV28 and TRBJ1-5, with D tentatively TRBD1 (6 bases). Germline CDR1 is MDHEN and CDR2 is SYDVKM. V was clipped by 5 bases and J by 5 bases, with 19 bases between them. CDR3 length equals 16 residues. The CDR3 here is CASSPPGRRGYQPQHF. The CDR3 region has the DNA TGTGCCAGCAGTCCCCCGGGCAGGAGGGGGTATCAGCCCCAGCATTTT.

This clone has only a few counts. In DNA, the CDR3 is TGTGCCAGCAGCCGAACCGGGACAGGACTACAAGGACATGGCTACACCTTC. Translated: CASSRTGTGLQGHGYTF. The J gene is TRBJ1-2, the V gene TRBV9; 8 nucleotides agree with TRBD1. V gave up 4 bases and J gave up 6 bases; unmatched junction bases: 17. Germline V gives CDR1 SGDLS, CDR2 YYNGEE. The CDR3 extends over 17 amino acids.

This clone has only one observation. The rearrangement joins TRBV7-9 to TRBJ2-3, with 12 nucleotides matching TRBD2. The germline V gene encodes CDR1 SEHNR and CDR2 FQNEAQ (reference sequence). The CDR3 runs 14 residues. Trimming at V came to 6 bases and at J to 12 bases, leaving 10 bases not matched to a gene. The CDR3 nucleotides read TGTGCCAGCAGGTCTCTAGCGGGGGGGACCCAACAGTATTTT. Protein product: CASRSLAGGTQQYF.

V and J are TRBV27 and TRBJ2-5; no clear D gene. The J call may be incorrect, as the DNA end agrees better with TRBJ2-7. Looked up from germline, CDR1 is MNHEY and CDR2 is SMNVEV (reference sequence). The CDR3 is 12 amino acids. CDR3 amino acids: CASSFVGAEQYF. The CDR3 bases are TGTGCCAGCAGTTTCGTGGGCGCCGAGCAGTACTTC.

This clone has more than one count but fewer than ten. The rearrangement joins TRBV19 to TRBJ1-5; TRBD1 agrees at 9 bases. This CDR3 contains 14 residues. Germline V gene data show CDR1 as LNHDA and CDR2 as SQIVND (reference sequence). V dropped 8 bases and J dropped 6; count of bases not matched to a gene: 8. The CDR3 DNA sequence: TGTGCCAGTCGACCGGGACAGGGAGTTCAGCCCCAGCATTTT. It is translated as CASRPGQGVQPQHF.

CDR3 DNA sequence: TGTGCCAGCGAAAAAGGGGGAAGCACTGAAGCTTTCTTT. Its protein product is CASEKGGSTEAFF. V and J are TRBV6-5 and TRBJ1-1; a possible D gene is TRBD1 (6 bases). CDR3 length equals 13 residues. Between the trimmed V and J ends, which lost 8 bases and 4 bases, there was a span of 14 bases. CDR1 and CDR2 (germline): MNHEY, SVGAGI.

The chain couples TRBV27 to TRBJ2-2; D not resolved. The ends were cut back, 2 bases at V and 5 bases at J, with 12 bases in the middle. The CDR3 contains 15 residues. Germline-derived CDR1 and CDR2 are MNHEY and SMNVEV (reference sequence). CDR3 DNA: TGTGCCAGCAGTTTACACCCCATGGGGACCGGGGAGCTGTTTTTT. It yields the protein CASSLHPMGTGELFF.

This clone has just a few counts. Here the CDR3 DNA reads TGTGCCAGCAGCTTGGGACAGGGGTGGCGCGAGCAGTACTTC. Protein: CASSLGQGWREQYF. J is TRBJ2-7 and V is TRBV5-6, with 8 nucleotides matching TRBD1. This CDR3 is 14 amino acids long. V was pared by 0 bases and J by 6 bases, with 5 bases of the junction left unmatched. Germline V gene lookup returns CDR1 SGHDT and CDR2 YYEEEE.

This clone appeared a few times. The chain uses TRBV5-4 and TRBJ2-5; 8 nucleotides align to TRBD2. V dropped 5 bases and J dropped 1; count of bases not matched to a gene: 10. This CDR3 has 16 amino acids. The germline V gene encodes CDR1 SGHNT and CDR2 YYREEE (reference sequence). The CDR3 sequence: CASSPRGGGPQETQYF. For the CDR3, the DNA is TGTGCCAGCAGTCCCAGGGGCGGGGGGCCCCAAGAGACCCAGTACTTC. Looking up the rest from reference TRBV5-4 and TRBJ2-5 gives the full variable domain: ETGVTQSPTHLIKTRGQQVTLRCSSQSGHNTVSWYQQALGQGPQFIFQYYREEENGRGNFPPRFSGLQFPNYSSELNVNALELDDSALYLCASSPRGGGPQETQYFGPGTRLLVL.

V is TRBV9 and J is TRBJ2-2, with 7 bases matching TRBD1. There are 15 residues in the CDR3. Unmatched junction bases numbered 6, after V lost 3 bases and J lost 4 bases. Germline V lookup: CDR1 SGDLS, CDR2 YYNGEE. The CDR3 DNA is TGTGCCAGCAGCGCGGGACAGACAACCACCGGGGAGCTGTTTTTT. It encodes CASSAGQTTTGELFF.